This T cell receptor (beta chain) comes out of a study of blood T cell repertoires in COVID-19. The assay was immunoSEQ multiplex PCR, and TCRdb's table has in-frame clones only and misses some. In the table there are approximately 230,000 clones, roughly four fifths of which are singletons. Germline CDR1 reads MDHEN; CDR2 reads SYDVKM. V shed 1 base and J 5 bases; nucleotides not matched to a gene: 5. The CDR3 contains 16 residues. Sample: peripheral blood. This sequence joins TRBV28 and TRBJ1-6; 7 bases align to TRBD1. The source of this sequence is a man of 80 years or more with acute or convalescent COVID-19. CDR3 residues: CASSLYTGTDNSPLHF. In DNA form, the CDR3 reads TGTGCCAGCAGTTTATACACCGGGACAGATAATTCACCCCTCCACTTT.